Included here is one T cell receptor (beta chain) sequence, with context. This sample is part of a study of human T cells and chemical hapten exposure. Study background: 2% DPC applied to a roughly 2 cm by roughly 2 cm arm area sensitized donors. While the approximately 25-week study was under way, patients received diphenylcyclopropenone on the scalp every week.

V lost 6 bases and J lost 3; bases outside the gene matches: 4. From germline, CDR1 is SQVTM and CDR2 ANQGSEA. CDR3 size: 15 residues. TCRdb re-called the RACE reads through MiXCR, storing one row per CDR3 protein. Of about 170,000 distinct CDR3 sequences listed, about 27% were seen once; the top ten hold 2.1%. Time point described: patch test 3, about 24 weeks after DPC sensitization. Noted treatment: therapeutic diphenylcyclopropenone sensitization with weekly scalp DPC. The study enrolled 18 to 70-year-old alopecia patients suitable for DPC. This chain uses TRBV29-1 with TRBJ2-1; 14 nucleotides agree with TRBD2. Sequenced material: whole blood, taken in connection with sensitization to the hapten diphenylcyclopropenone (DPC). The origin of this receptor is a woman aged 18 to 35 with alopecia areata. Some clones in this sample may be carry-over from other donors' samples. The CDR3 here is CSVLGLAGDYNEQFF. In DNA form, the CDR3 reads TGCAGCGTCTTGGGACTAGCGGGAGACTACAATGAGCAGTTCTTC.